The rows below give T cell receptor beta chains drawn from one sample of a study of T-cell memory formation after mild COVID-19. TCRdb passed the 5' RACE reads through MiXCR, listing each CDR3 protein once. The repertoire holds under 150,000 distinct CDR3 sequences, with about a fifth as singletons. Source material: PBMCs or a T cell subset sorted from them (not recorded which). These receptors were collected from a man aged 18 to 30 who had mild COVID-19 (a few samples of this study predate the infection). Cell type and time point are not known. The CDR3 runs from the conserved cysteine through the conserved F or W. D genes are given only for firm matches. Where a row states a size, it is once, few, many or the class of an expanded clone; other rows omit it.

D: TRBD2; J: TRBJ2-5; V: TRBV4-3; size: -; CDR3: CASSQESAGTSGGAYETQYF; DNA: TGCGCCAGCAGCCAAGAATCTGCCGGGACTAGCGGGGGGGCTTACGAGACCCAGTACTTC
D: -; J: TRBJ1-5; V: TRBV20-1; size: few; CDR3: CSASGRNSNQPQHF; DNA: TGCAGTGCTAGCGGGCGGAATAGCAATCAGCCCCAGCATTTT
D: -; J: TRBJ1-5; V: TRBV12-3/TRBV12-4; size: -; CDR3: CASSFGGRDQPQHF; DNA: TGTGCCAGCAGTTTCGGAGGGAGGGATCAGCCCCAGCATTTT
D: -; J: TRBJ2-2; V: TRBV15; size: few; CDR3: CATSRVNTPNTGELFF; DNA: TGTGCCACCAGCAGAGTGAATACTCCGAACACCGGGGAGCTGTTTTTT
D: -; J: TRBJ2-1; V: TRBV11-2; size: few; CDR3: CASSSRNEQFF; DNA: TGTGCCAGCAGCTCCAGAAATGAGCAGTTCTTC
D: -; J: TRBJ2-1; V: TRBV11-2; size: few; CDR3: CASSFRRDEQFF; DNA: TGTGCCAGCAGCTTCCGTAGGGATGAGCAGTTCTTC
D: TRBD2; J: TRBJ2-7; V: TRBV7-9; size: -; CDR3: CASSFVQRGLDEQYF; DNA: TGTGCCAGCAGCTTTGTCCAGCGGGGCTTAGACGAGCAGTACTTC
D: -; J: TRBJ2-3; V: TRBV20-1; size: many; CDR3: CSAREADGGPTLITDTQYF; DNA: TGCAGTGCTAGAGAGGCGGACGGGGGGCCTACCCTTATCACAGATACGCAGTATTTT
D: -; J: TRBJ1-5; V: TRBV7-9; size: few; CDR3: CASSPGPIFNQPQHF; DNA: TGTGCCAGCAGCCCCGGCCCTATATTCAATCAGCCCCAGCATTTT
D: TRBD1; J: TRBJ1-4; V: TRBV12-3/TRBV12-4; size: -; CDR3: CASTHGTGFEKLFF; DNA: TGTGCCAGCACCCACGGGACAGGGTTTGAAAAACTGTTTTTT
D: TRBD1; J: TRBJ1-5; V: TRBV19; size: -; CDR3: CASSIVTGGLGNQPQHF; DNA: TGTGCCAGTAGTATAGTAACAGGGGGGTTGGGCAATCAGCCCCAGCATTTT
D: TRBD1; J: TRBJ2-5; V: TRBV7-9; size: -; CDR3: CASSRTGRQETQYF; DNA: TGTGCCAGCAGCCGGACAGGGCGACAAGAGACCCAGTACTTC
D: -; J: TRBJ1-2; V: TRBV7-9; size: once; CDR3: CASSPSGYTF; DNA: TGTGCCAGCAGCCCCTCGGGGTACACCTTC
D: TRBD1; J: TRBJ1-1; V: TRBV28; size: -; CDR3: CASSLWGQGRGAFF; DNA: TGTGCCAGCAGTTTATGGGGACAGGGACGGGGAGCTTTCTTT
D: -; J: TRBJ2-5; V: TRBV5-1; size: -; CDR3: CASRTQGGLRETQYF; DNA: TGCGCCAGCAGGACACAGGGCGGGCTTAGGGAGACCCAGTACTTC
D: TRBD1; J: TRBJ1-5; V: TRBV20-1; size: -; CDR3: CSAAGTGRGQPQHF; DNA: TGCAGTGCTGCCGGGACAGGTCGGGGTCAGCCCCAGCATTTT
D: -; J: TRBJ2-7; V: TRBV12-3/TRBV12-4; size: few; CDR3: CASAGQIPYEQYF; DNA: TGTGCCAGCGCTGGACAGATCCCTTACGAGCAGTACTTC
D: -; J: TRBJ2-1; V: TRBV7-6; size: -; CDR3: CASSLSGPYNEQFF; DNA: TGTGCCAGCAGCCTCTCGGGGCCTTACAATGAGCAGTTCTTC
D: -; J: TRBJ2-5; V: TRBV5-8; size: -; CDR3: CASSRGDQETQYF; DNA: TGTGCCAGCAGCCGAGGGGATCAAGAGACCCAGTACTTC
D: -; J: TRBJ2-5; V: TRBV4-2; size: -; CDR3: CASSHAIGSQETQYF; DNA: TGTGCCAGCAGCCATGCTATCGGCAGCCAAGAGACCCAGTACTTC
D: TRBD2; J: TRBJ2-5; V: TRBV10-2; size: -; CDR3: CASSESRAGEFLETQYF; DNA: TGCGCCAGCAGTGAGTCGAGGGCGGGGGAGTTCCTTGAGACCCAGTACTTC
D: -; J: TRBJ2-1; V: TRBV11-3; size: -; CDR3: CASSPPGAYNEQFF; DNA: TGTGCCAGCAGCCCTCCGGGGGCGTACAATGAGCAGTTCTTC
D: -; J: TRBJ2-2; V: TRBV7-9; size: -; CDR3: CASSPIRQQNTGELFF; DNA: TGTGCCAGCAGCCCCATCCGACAGCAGAACACCGGGGAGCTGTTTTTT
D: TRBD2; J: TRBJ2-7; V: TRBV20-1; size: -; CDR3: CSARAQGLPYYEQYF; DNA: TGCAGTGCTAGAGCCCAGGGACTACCTTATTACGAGCAGTACTTC
D: TRBD1; J: TRBJ1-1; V: TRBV12-3/TRBV12-4; size: -; CDR3: CASSPTRGHDTEAFF; DNA: TGTGCCAGCAGTCCGACGAGGGGGCATGACACTGAAGCTTTCTTT
D: TRBD2; J: TRBJ2-2; V: TRBV6-5; size: -; CDR3: CASSYKGLAGENTGELFF; DNA: TGTGCCAGCAGTTACAAGGGACTAGCGGGGGAGAACACCGGGGAGCTGTTTTTT
D: TRBD1; J: TRBJ2-7; V: TRBV6-5; size: -; CDR3: CASSFTGGSYEQYF; DNA: TGTGCCAGCAGTTTTACAGGGGGCTCCTACGAGCAGTACTTC
D: -; J: TRBJ1-6; V: TRBV4-1; size: -; CDR3: CASSQVPSSPLHF; DNA: TGCGCCAGCAGCCAAGTTCCGAGTTCACCCCTCCACTTT
D: TRBD1; J: TRBJ1-3; V: TRBV6-1; size: -; CDR3: CASTEQGAAGNTIYF; DNA: TGTGCCAGCACCGAACAGGGGGCGGCTGGAAACACCATATATTTT
D: -; J: TRBJ1-1; V: TRBV7-6; size: -; CDR3: CASSDSGNGNTEAFF; DNA: TGTGCCAGCAGCGACTCCGGGAATGGGAACACTGAAGCTTTCTTT
D: -; J: TRBJ2-2; V: TRBV3-1; size: few; CDR3: CASSQAPLWTGELFF; DNA: TGTGCCAGCAGCCAAGCTCCTCTCTGGACCGGGGAGCTGTTTTTT
D: -; J: TRBJ2-1; V: TRBV6-5; size: -; CDR3: CASSYSWGVPYNEQFF; DNA: TGTGCCAGCAGTTACTCGTGGGGGGTTCCGTACAATGAGCAGTTCTTC
D: -; J: TRBJ2-2; V: TRBV5-1; size: few; CDR3: CASIHNLQGYTGELFF; DNA: TGCGCCAGCATTCACAATTTACAAGGTTACACCGGGGAGCTGTTTTTT
D: -; J: TRBJ2-7; V: TRBV5-1; size: -; CDR3: CASSFTGLRYEQYF; DNA: TGCGCCAGCAGCTTTACAGGGTTGCGCTACGAGCAGTACTTC
D: -; J: TRBJ2-1; V: TRBV9; size: -; CDR3: CASSVQNNEQFF; DNA: TGTGCCAGCAGCGTTCAGAACAATGAGCAGTTCTTC
D: -; J: TRBJ1-2; V: TRBV6-2/TRBV6-3; size: -; CDR3: CASSYFFWQNYGYTF; DNA: TGTGCCAGCAGTTATTTTTTTTGGCAGAACTATGGCTACACCTTC
D: TRBD1; J: TRBJ2-6; V: TRBV4-1; size: -; CDR3: CASSQDETGVSGANVLTF; DNA: TGCGCCAGCAGCCAAGACGAGACAGGGGTCTCTGGGGCCAACGTCCTGACTTTC
D: -; J: TRBJ1-2; V: TRBV24-1; size: -; CDR3: CATSSRDQLYGYTF; DNA: TGTGCCACCAGTAGCCGGGATCAGCTCTATGGCTACACCTTC
D: -; J: TRBJ2-2; V: TRBV7-2; size: -; CDR3: CASSPLVVGLTGELFF; DNA: TGTGCCAGCAGCCCCCTCGTGGTAGGGCTCACCGGGGAGCTGTTTTTT
D: -; J: TRBJ2-7; V: TRBV7-9; size: -; CDR3: CASSFFDSYEQYF; DNA: TGTGCCAGCAGCTTTTTTGACAGTTACGAGCAGTACTTC
D: TRBD2; J: TRBJ2-3; V: TRBV9; size: -; CDR3: CASSAARLAGGIDTQYF; DNA: TGTGCCAGCAGTGCTGCTCGACTAGCGGGGGGCATAGATACGCAGTATTTT
D: -; J: TRBJ2-2; V: TRBV5-1; size: -; CDR3: CASRDLNTGELFF; DNA: TGCGCCAGTAGAGACTTGAACACCGGGGAGCTGTTTTTT
D: -; J: TRBJ1-5; V: TRBV28; size: -; CDR3: CASSLVWEDQPQHF; DNA: TGTGCCAGCAGTTTAGTCTGGGAAGATCAGCCCCAGCATTTT
D: -; J: TRBJ2-2; V: TRBV5-1; size: few; CDR3: CASSLGWGPDTGELFF; DNA: TGCGCCAGCAGCTTGGGTTGGGGACCGGACACCGGGGAGCTGTTTTTT
D: TRBD2; J: TRBJ2-1; V: TRBV24-1; size: -; CDR3: CATSDLGGGEQFF; DNA: TGTGCCACCAGTGATTTGGGCGGGGGGGAGCAGTTCTTC
D: TRBD1; J: TRBJ1-1; V: TRBV7-9; size: few; CDR3: CASSPPTGVTEAFF; DNA: TGTGCCAGCAGCCCGCCCACAGGGGTCACTGAAGCTTTCTTT
D: -; J: TRBJ1-6; V: TRBV4-1; size: few; CDR3: CAVGRGSPLHF; DNA: TGCGCCGTAGGAAGGGGTTCACCCCTCCACTTT
D: TRBD2; J: TRBJ2-2; V: TRBV5-6; size: few; CDR3: CASSDGTSGAGELFF; DNA: TGTGCCAGCAGCGACGGGACTAGCGGAGCCGGGGAGCTGTTTTTT
D: -; J: TRBJ1-2; V: TRBV27; size: -; CDR3: CASSLQGQNYGYTF; DNA: TGTGCCAGCAGTTTACAGGGTCAGAACTATGGCTACACCTTC
D: -; J: TRBJ1-5; V: TRBV7-8; size: few; CDR3: CASSSPGQYQPQHF; DNA: TGTGCCAGCAGCTCGCCGGGGCAGTATCAGCCCCAGCATTTT
D: TRBD1; J: TRBJ2-3; V: TRBV24-1; size: few; CDR3: CATSDPGQRTDTQYF; DNA: TGTGCCACCAGTGACCCGGGACAGCGCACAGATACGCAGTATTTT
D: -; J: TRBJ1-1; V: TRBV6-2/TRBV6-3; size: -; CDR3: CASRPQGRYEAFF; DNA: TGTGCCAGCCGGCCTCAGGGGCGATATGAAGCTTTCTTT
D: -; J: TRBJ1-6; V: TRBV6-5; size: -; CDR3: CASSYSLPGQGYVRPLHF; DNA: TGTGCCAGCAGTTACTCCCTTCCCGGCCAGGGTTATGTGAGGCCCCTCCACTTT
D: -; J: TRBJ1-5; V: TRBV5-1; size: -; CDR3: CASSFVGRQPQHF; DNA: TGCGCCAGCAGCTTCGTGGGGCGCCAGCCCCAGCATTTT
D: TRBD1; J: TRBJ2-2; V: TRBV6-2/TRBV6-3; size: few; CDR3: CASSYLPPGQPNTGELFF; DNA: TGTGCCAGCAGTTACCTCCCTCCGGGACAGCCGAACACCGGGGAGCTGTTTTTT
D: -; J: TRBJ2-3; V: TRBV7-9; size: few; CDR3: CASSLPMVPSTDTQYF; DNA: TGTGCCAGCAGCTTACCTATGGTACCAAGCACAGATACGCAGTATTTT
D: TRBD1; J: TRBJ2-7; V: TRBV4-3; size: few; CDR3: CASSQEGTGREQYF; DNA: TGCGCCAGCAGCCAAGAAGGGACAGGGCGTGAGCAGTACTTC